This passage covers 21 T cell receptor beta chains from one sample sequenced in a study of naive and memory T cell subsets. The beta constant-region primer was an equimolar mix of two oligonucleotides covering TRBC1 and TRBC2. From the UMI-ligation and nested PCR reads, TCRdb called clonotypes with MiXCR, one entry per CDR3 protein. The sample lists 130,000 to 150,000 distinct CDR3 sequences; about 15% were seen once. The sequenced sample was naive CD4+ T cells from blood. The receptors come from a human donor in good health.

With regard to this clonotype: One base away lies a much larger clone, so this may be a sequencing read error. The rearrangement links TRBV7-2 to TRBJ2-4; TRBD1 matches at 8 bases. Germline V gene sequence: CDR1 SGHTA, CDR2 FQGNSA. CDR3 length: 17 amino acids. The CDR3 here is CASSRRPGGAGKNIQHF. The CDR3 DNA is TGTGCCAGCAGCCGCCGTCCAGGGGGCGCGGGCAAAAACATTCAGCACTTC. Using reference TRBV7-2 and TRBJ2-4 for the parts outside the CDR3, the full variable domain is GAGVSQSPSNKVTEKGKDVELRCDPISGHTALYWYRQSLGQGLEFLIYFQGNSAPDKSGLPSDRFSAERTGGSVSTLTIQRTQQEDSAVYLCASSRRPGGAGKNIQHFGAGTRLSVL.

The sample holds a few counts of this clonotype. CDR3 sequence (DNA): TGTGCCAGCAGCCTAACTGGGGGCGGGAGCCCCTACAATGAGCAGTTCTTC. As protein: CASSLTGGGSPYNEQFF. The gene calls are TRBV11-2 and TRBJ2-1, with TRBD2 as a possible D gene (7 bases). Germline CDR1 is SGHAT and CDR2 is FQNNGV. This CDR3 is 17 amino acids long. V lost 5 bases and J lost 2, with 19 bases in between.

The chain is built from TRBV7-9 and TRBJ2-2; no clear D gene. The length of the CDR3 is 16 residues. Trimming removed 4 bases at V and 1 base at J, with 13 bases between. Germline CDR1 SEHNR, CDR2 FQNEAQ (reference sequence). CDR3 sequence: CASSSRPKENTGELFF. The CDR3 DNA reads TGTGCCAGCAGCTCCAGGCCCAAGGAGAACACCGGGGAGCTGTTTTTT.

This clonotype was seen more than once but under ten times. The chain has TRBV18 and TRBJ1-2; a weak D match, TRBD1 (6 bases). This CDR3 spans 12 amino acids. The V gene's germline CDR1 is KGHSH and CDR2 LQKENI. Trimming cost V 6 bases and J 8 bases, with 13 bases left between them. The CDR3 spells CASSEGDRGYTF. The DNA for the CDR3 is TGTGCCAGCTCCGAGGGGGATCGAGGCTACACCTTC.

This clonotype was recorded many times. J is TRBJ2-2 and V is TRBV6-2 or TRBV6-3, with 8 bases lining up with TRBD1. CDR1 is MNHEY and CDR2 is SVGEGT in the germline V gene. CDR3 length: 13 residues. The ends lost 6 bases at V and 4 bases at J; junction bases unmatched: 1. The CDR3, as DNA: TGTGCCAGCAGAACAGGGGGCACCGGGGAGCTGTTTTTT. This gives the protein CASRTGGTGELFF.

This clonotype was detected only a few times. This chain joins TRBV7-9 and TRBJ2-2; the D gene is possibly TRBD1 (5 bases). From germline, CDR1 is SEHNR and CDR2 FQNEAQ (reference sequence). The V and J ends lost 5 bases and 0 bases respectively, with 13 bases between them. The CDR3 is 16 residues long. CDR3 nucleotides: TGTGCCAGCAGCCCCCTGGCAGGGTCGAACACCGGGGAGCTGTTTTTT. It codes for CASSPLAGSNTGELFF.

V and J are TRBV12-3 or TRBV12-4 and TRBJ1-1; D possibly corresponds to TRBD1 (5 bases). Trimming stripped 6 bases from V and 3 bases from J, with 14 bases between. The CDR3 is made up of 14 amino acids. The CDR3 loop reads CASSPPRGYTEAFF. The CDR3 region has the DNA TGTGCCAGCAGCCCCCCGCGGGGGTACACTGAAGCTTTCTTT.

The chain uses TRBV19 and TRBJ2-5; tentatively, D is TRBD1 (6 bases). V was pared by 1 base and J by 3 bases, with 12 bases between. The germline gives CDR1 LNHDA, CDR2 SQIVND (reference sequence). This CDR3 is built from 15 residues. In DNA, the CDR3 is TGTGCCAGTAGTATAGCCGCGACAGGAAAAGAGACCCAGTACTTC. Protein: CASSIAATGKETQYF.

This clonotype was recorded a few times. This rearrangement joins TRBV5-6 to TRBJ1-2; perhaps TRBD1 as D (5 bases). Per the germline V gene, CDR1 is SGHDT and CDR2 is YYEEEE. Trimming removed 4 bases from V and 3 bases from J, with 13 bases in between. The CDR3 has 14 residues. In DNA, the CDR3 is TGTGCCAGCAGCCCCGGGACCGAGGACTATGGCTACACCTTC. Translation: CASSPGTEDYGYTF. Full variable domain (missing parts from reference TRBV5-6 and TRBJ1-2): DAGVTQSPTHLIKTRGQQVTLRCSPKSGHDTVSWYQQALGQGPQFIFQYYEEEERQRGNFPDRFSGHQFPNYSSELNVNALLLGDSALYLCASSPGTEDYGYTFGSGTRLTVV.

The chain carries TRBV20-1 and TRBJ2-3, with D uncertain. The germline CDR1 and CDR2 sequences are DFQATT and SNEGSKA (reference sequence). V lost 0 bases to trimming and J lost 0 bases, with 10 bases between them. The CDR3 covers 15 residues. Here the CDR3 DNA reads TGCAGTGCTAGAGATCCAACAAGGAGCACAGATACGCAGTATTTT. As protein: CSARDPTRSTDTQYF.

The sample holds many counts of this clonotype. This chain joins TRBV20-1 and TRBJ2-3, with 11 bases fitting TRBD2. CDR3 length equals 17 residues. With V trimmed by 2 bases and J by 0 bases, 7 bases remained unmatched. Germline values: CDR1 DFQATT, CDR2 SNEGSKA (reference sequence). Here the CDR3 reads CSARPPGLAASTDTQYF. The CDR3 DNA reads TGCAGTGCTAGACCTCCGGGACTAGCGGCTAGCACAGATACGCAGTATTTT.

This chain uses TRBV6-2 or TRBV6-3 with TRBJ1-5; 8 bases match TRBD1. The CDR3 sequence is 14 residues long. Trimming cost V 5 bases and J 5 bases; bases outside gene matches: 5. Germline V CDR1 and CDR2: MNHEY, SVGEGT. The CDR3 protein is CASSPRDRYQPQHF. The CDR3 nucleotides are TGTGCCAGCAGTCCCCGGGACAGGTATCAGCCCCAGCATTTT.

This clonotype occurred a few times. This sequence joins TRBV2 and TRBJ1-2; D call uncertain. This CDR3 is built from 13 residues. V lost 1 base, J lost 7 bases, and 10 bases lay in between. Germline V gene lookup returns CDR1 SNHLY and CDR2 FYNNEI. The DNA for the CDR3 is TGTGCCAGCAGTGAAGGGACTGAGCGTGGCTACACCTTC. Amino acids: CASSEGTERGYTF.

In its sample, this clonotype was seen a few times. The rearrangement joins TRBV6-2 or TRBV6-3 to TRBJ2-1, with D possibly being TRBD2 (5 bases). Trimming shortened V by 2 bases and J by 4 bases, and 12 bases separated the two germline ends. Germline assignment: CDR1 MNHEY and CDR2 SVGEGT. The CDR3 contains 15 residues. DNA of the CDR3: TGTGCCAGCAGTTACCAAGCGAGGGTTTACAATGAGCAGTTCTTC. Its protein product is CASSYQARVYNEQFF.

This clonotype was seen a handful of times. This chain connects TRBV15 to TRBJ2-5; 9 bases are shared with TRBD1. Unmatched junction bases numbered 1, after V lost 3 bases and J lost 5 bases. This CDR3 has 13 residues. Germline assignment: CDR1 LNHNV and CDR2 YYDKDF (reference sequence). This CDR3 is CATSRDRGETQYF. DNA for the CDR3: TGTGCCACCAGCAGGGACAGGGGCGAGACCCAGTACTTC.

This clonotype was observed a handful of times. The genes are TRBV4-2 and TRBJ2-1; D possibly corresponds to TRBD2 (6 bases). The CDR3 length is 15 residues. The V gene lost 0 bases and the J gene lost 6 bases, with 12 bases spanning the gap. Germline V gene data show CDR1 as LGHNA and CDR2 as YNFKEQ. The CDR3 reads CASSQDRGLPNEQFF. CDR3 DNA sequence: TGTGCCAGCAGCCAAGATCGGGGACTCCCCAATGAGCAGTTCTTC.

This clonotype was detected only a few times. The chain links TRBV2 to TRBJ2-3; no clear D gene. Trimming stripped 6 bases from V and 4 bases from J, with 8 bases between. The germline V gene encodes CDR1 SNHLY and CDR2 FYNNEI. The CDR3 extends over 12 amino acids. DNA for the CDR3: TGTGCCAGCAGCCAGACCCCAGATACGCAGTATTTT. This codes for CASSQTPDTQYF.

CDR3 bases: TGCGCCAGCAGCCGGGACAGGGCCTGCGGAGATACGCAGTATTTT. Translation gives CASSRDRACGDTQYF. The chain uses TRBV5-1 and TRBJ2-3; 9 positions agree with TRBD1. This CDR3 is 15 amino acids long. The V segment lost 4 bases and the J segment 5 bases; nucleotides outside the gene matches: 8. Germline assignment: CDR1 SGHRS and CDR2 YFSETQ.

The chain links TRBV11-3 to TRBJ2-1, with 7 positions matching TRBD1. J gave up 0 bases and V 4 bases, and 6 bases lay outside the gene matches. This CDR3 contains 16 residues. Germline V CDR1 and CDR2: SGHNT, YENEEA. CDR3 bases: TGTGCCAGCAGCTCGAGGGGACAGAGCTCCTACAATGAGCAGTTCTTC. Amino acids: CASSSRGQSSYNEQFF.

This clonotype appeared a few times. This chain joins TRBV20-1 and TRBJ2-2; D may be TRBD2 (6 bases). Germline V gene sequence: CDR1 DFQATT, CDR2 SNEGSKA (reference sequence). This CDR3 has 15 residues. V lost 6 bases to trimming and J lost 7 bases, with 21 bases between them. The CDR3 bases are TGCAGTGCAAGCGTCGTACCGGGAGCTGGCGGGGAGCTGTTTTTT. It yields the protein CSASVVPGAGGELFF.

This clonotype was seen repeatedly, ten times or more. The chain carries TRBV29-1 and TRBJ1-5, with D perhaps matching TRBD1 (6 bases). Trimming removed 4 bases from V and 2 bases from J, with 6 bases in between. This CDR3 has 12 residues. The germline gives CDR1 SQVTM, CDR2 ANQGSEA. The DNA for the CDR3 is TGCAGCGTTGGGACAGGCAATCAGCCCCAGCATTTT. Its protein is CSVGTGNQPQHF.